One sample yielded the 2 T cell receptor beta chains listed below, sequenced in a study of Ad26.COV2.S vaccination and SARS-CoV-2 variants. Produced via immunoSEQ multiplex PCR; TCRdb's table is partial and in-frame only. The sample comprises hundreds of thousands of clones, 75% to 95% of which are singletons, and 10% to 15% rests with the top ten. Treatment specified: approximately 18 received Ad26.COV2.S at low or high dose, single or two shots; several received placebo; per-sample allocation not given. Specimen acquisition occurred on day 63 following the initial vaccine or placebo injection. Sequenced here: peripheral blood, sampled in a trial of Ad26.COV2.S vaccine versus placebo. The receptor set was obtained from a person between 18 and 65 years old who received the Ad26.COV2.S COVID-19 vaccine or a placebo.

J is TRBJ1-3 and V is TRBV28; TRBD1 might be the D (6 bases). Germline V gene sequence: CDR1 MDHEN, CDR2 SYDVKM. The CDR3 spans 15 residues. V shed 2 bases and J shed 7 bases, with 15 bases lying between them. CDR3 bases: TGTGCCAGCAGTTTAACGGACAGTCCGGGCAACACCATATATTTT. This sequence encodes CASSLTDSPGNTIYF.

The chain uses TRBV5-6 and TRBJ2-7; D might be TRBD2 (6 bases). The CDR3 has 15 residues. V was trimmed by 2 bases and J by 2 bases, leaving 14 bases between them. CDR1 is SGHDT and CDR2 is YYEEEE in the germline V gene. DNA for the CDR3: TGTGCCAGCAGCTTAGAAGTGGGAGGCACCTACGAGCAGTACTTC. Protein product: CASSLEVGGTYEQYF.